Presented here are 32 T cell receptor beta chains from one specimen sequenced in a study of cytomegalovirus exposure and HLA in healthy donors. 13 Jbeta primers and 60 Vbeta primers were used for the PCR. The repertoire was sequenced with immunoSEQ multiplex PCR; TCRdb's copy has only in-frame clones and lacks some. This sample's clone table lists about 74,000 clones. The sequenced sample consisted of PBMCs. Receptors were obtained from a female donor in good health and CMV-seropositive.

The chain recombines TRBV5-1 with TRBJ2-1; 7 bases are a match to TRBD2. Trimming took 6 bases from V and 8 from J; bases not matched to a gene: 11. The CDR3 sequence is 14 residues long. CDR1 and CDR2 (germline): SGHRS, YFSETQ. In nucleotides, the CDR3 is TGCGCCAGCACTTTAGGGACTACCTATGATGAGCAGTTCTTC. Its protein product is CASTLGTTYDEQFF. Variable domain in full (rest from reference TRBV5-1 and TRBJ2-1): KAGVTQTPRYLIKTRGQQVTLSCSPISGHRSVSWYQQTPGQGLQFLFEYFSETQRNKGNFPGRFSGRQFSNSRSEMNVSTLELGDSALYLCASTLGTTYDEQFFGPGTRLTVL.

This chain connects TRBV7-2 to TRBJ2-7, with 8 bases identical to TRBD1. V was clipped by 5 bases and J by 9 bases; unmatched bases: 9. Germline CDR1 SGHTA, CDR2 FQGNSA. The CDR3 has 13 residues. This CDR3 reads CASSARQGLWQYF. CDR3 nucleotide sequence: TGTGCCAGCAGCGCGAGACAGGGGCTTTGGCAGTACTTC.

The chain uses TRBV5-1 and TRBJ1-2; no firm D call. This CDR3 has 12 residues. V was clipped by 3 bases and J by 2 bases, with 5 bases between them. CDR1 is SGHRS, CDR2 YFSETQ, per germline. This CDR3 reads CASSSGNYGYTF. The CDR3 DNA reads as TGCGCCAGCAGCTCGGGGAACTATGGCTACACCTTC.

This CDR3 is CASSVGGGTAEAFF. The CDR3 bases are TGTGCCAGCAGCGTAGGGGGAGGGACGGCTGAAGCTTTCTTT. The rearrangement joins TRBV9 to TRBJ1-1; D is possibly TRBD1 (5 bases). Germline V lookup: CDR1 SGDLS, CDR2 YYNGEE. The CDR3 consists of 14 residues. V lost 0 bases and J lost 6, with 12 bases in between.

The genes are TRBV6-5 and TRBJ1-2; D is perhaps TRBD1 (5 bases). Germline V gene sequence: CDR1 MNHEY, CDR2 SVGAGI. The V gene lost 5 bases and the J gene lost 4 bases, with 11 bases spanning the gap. This CDR3 is built from 13 residues. For the CDR3, the DNA is TGTGCCAGCAGTGAAAGACAGACCTATGGCTACACCTTC. This gives the protein CASSERQTYGYTF.

This chain connects TRBV6-1 to TRBJ2-3; 10 bases agree with TRBD2. V was pared by 3 bases and J by 4 bases, with 4 bases of the junction left unmatched. The V gene's germline CDR1 is MNHNS and CDR2 SASEGT. CDR3 length: 15 residues. CDR3 in amino acids: CASSDVSGGSDTQYF. Written as DNA, the CDR3 is TGTGCCAGCAGTGACGTTAGCGGGGGGTCAGATACGCAGTATTTT.

This chain links TRBV5-1 with TRBJ2-2; 8 positions match TRBD1. Germline CDR1 reads SGHRS; CDR2 reads YFSETQ. V trimming: 4 bases; J trimming: 0 bases; junction bases outside the gene matches: 8. CDR3 length equals 17 residues. CDR3 protein: CASSKIPGQANTGELFF. The CDR3 bases are TGCGCCAGCAGCAAGATACCGGGACAGGCGAACACCGGGGAGCTGTTTTTT. Full variable domain (outside the CDR3, taken from reference TRBV5-1 and TRBJ2-2): KAGVTQTPRYLIKTRGQQVTLSCSPISGHRSVSWYQQTPGQGLQFLFEYFSETQRNKGNFPGRFSGRQFSNSRSEMNVSTLELGDSALYLCASSKIPGQANTGELFFGEGSRLTVL.

About this clone: At one of its ends the junction is not consistent with the germline gene, which may arise from a read error. The chain links TRBV14 to TRBJ1-2; 7 nucleotides align to TRBD1. This CDR3 contains 15 residues. Germline loops: CDR1 SGHDN, CDR2 FVKESK. In DNA form, the CDR3 reads TGTGCCGGCAGCCACCCGGGACAGCGTCGTTATGGCTACACCTTC. It encodes CAGSHPGQRRYGYTF.

Notes on this clone: A junction boundary mismatches the germline segment, possibly from a read error. The chain joins TRBV4-1 to TRBJ2-1, with 9 bases identical to TRBD1. CDR1 is MGHRA and CDR2 is YSYEKL in the germline V gene. The CDR3 is 16 amino acids. The CDR3 sequence is CASSQARQGVYNGQFF. CDR3 nucleotides: TGCGCCAGCAGCCAAGCCAGACAGGGGGTTTACAATGGGCAGTTCTTC.

The V gene is TRBV18, the J gene TRBJ1-1; D gene unclear. Looked up from germline, CDR1 is KGHSH and CDR2 is LQKENI. V shed 6 bases and J shed 6 bases, with 11 bases lying between them. The CDR3 length is 12 residues. DNA for the CDR3: TGTGCCAGCTCTTTCAACGAGGCTGAAGCTTTCTTT. Its protein product is CASSFNEAEAFF. Full variable domain (outside the CDR3, taken from reference TRBV18 and TRBJ1-1): NAGVMQNPRHLVRRRGQEARLRCSPMKGHSHVYWYRQLPEEGLKFMVYLQKENIIDESGMPKERFSAEFPKEGPSILRIQQVVRGDSAAYFCASSFNEAEAFFGQGTRLTVV.

This chain connects TRBV10-3 to TRBJ2-7; 11 nucleotides line up with TRBD2. With 3 bases clipped from V and 1 base from J, the junction kept 5 bases outside the gene matches. The CDR3 loop spans 16 amino acids. Germline lookup yields CDR1 ENHRY and CDR2 SYGVKD. Here the CDR3 DNA reads TGTGCCATCAGTGACCCCACTAGCGGGAGTTCCTACGAGCAGTACTTC. This encodes CAISDPTSGSSYEQYF.

V is TRBV6-5 and J is TRBJ2-2, with TRBD1 identical over 7 bases. Per the germline V gene, CDR1 is MNHEY and CDR2 is SVGAGI. With 4 bases clipped from V and 3 bases from J, the junction kept 8 bases outside the gene matches. There are 16 residues in the CDR3. This chain's CDR3 is CASSSRQGQYTGELFF. CDR3 sequence (DNA): TGTGCCAGCAGTTCCCGACAGGGACAATACACCGGGGAGCTGTTTTTT.

The CDR3: CASSLPGLNTEAFF. The CDR3 region has the DNA TGTGCCAGCAGTTTACCAGGGCTGAACACTGAAGCTTTCTTT. V is TRBV6-5 and J is TRBJ1-1; possibly TRBD1 for D (5 bases). Germline V gene data show CDR1 as MNHEY and CDR2 as SVGAGI. V lost 4 bases to trimming and J lost 0 bases, with 9 bases between them. The CDR3 has 14 amino acids.

V is TRBV30 and J is TRBJ1-2; D is ambiguous. V lost 0 bases and J 8 bases, leaving 22 bases between the germline ends. Germline-derived CDR1 and CDR2 are GTSNPN and SVGIG (reference sequence). There are 16 residues in the CDR3. DNA for the CDR3: TGTGCCTGGAGTGTACTCCACAGCCCCCAATTCGGAGGCTACACCTTC. This translates into CAWSVLHSPQFGGYTF.

The rearrangement joins TRBV5-1 to TRBJ2-1; 10 bases are a match to TRBD2. Germline loops: CDR1 SGHRS, CDR2 YFSETQ. V lost 7 bases and J lost 8; bases outside the gene matches: 9. This CDR3 spans 14 amino acids. Written as DNA, the CDR3 is TGCGCCAGCGAGGAGAGCGGGAGGGGATATGAGCAGTTCTTC. Its translation: CASEESGRGYEQFF. Filled out from reference TRBV5-1 and TRBJ2-1, the complete variable domain reads KAGVTQTPRYLIKTRGQQVTLSCSPISGHRSVSWYQQTPGQGLQFLFEYFSETQRNKGNFPGRFSGRQFSNSRSEMNVSTLELGDSALYLCASEESGRGYEQFFGPGTRLTVL.

V gene TRBV5-1 combines with J gene TRBJ1-1; 7 nucleotides align to TRBD1. The CDR3 is 16 residues long. Germline CDR1 and CDR2: SGHRS and YFSETQ. V lost 0 bases to trimming and J lost 1 base; unmatched junction nucleotides: 6. The CDR3 region has the DNA TGCGCCAGCAGCTTGGGTACAGGGGTCAGGAACACTGAAGCTTTCTTT. Its protein is CASSLGTGVRNTEAFF.

The genes are TRBV7-6 and TRBJ2-2, with 13 bases matching TRBD2. The germline CDR1 and CDR2 sequences are SGHVS and FNYEAQ. The CDR3 is 17 residues long. V trimming: 5 bases; J trimming: 4 bases; junction bases outside the gene matches: 7. The CDR3 region is CASSQGLAGISTGELFF. The DNA of the CDR3 is TGTGCCAGCAGCCAGGGACTAGCGGGAATATCCACCGGGGAGCTGTTTTTT. The full variable domain, with the rest looked up from reference TRBV7-6 and TRBJ2-2, is GAGVSQSPRYKVTKRGQDVALRCDPISGHVSLYWYRQALGQGPEFLTYFNYEAQQDKSGLPNDRFSAERPEGSISTLTIQRTEQRDSAMYRCASSQGLAGISTGELFFGEGSRLTVL.

The chain joins TRBV6-1 to TRBJ2-1; D not certain. This CDR3 is 14 amino acids long. Deletions cut 3 bases from V and 8 bases from J, with 14 bases between. CDR1 is MNHNS and CDR2 is SASEGT in the germline V gene. CDR3 DNA: TGTGCCAGCAGTGACCTCTTAGCTCGGGATGAGCAGTTCTTC. As protein: CASSDLLARDEQFF.

The genes are TRBV9 and TRBJ1-3; 9 bases align to TRBD1. The CDR3 is 19 amino acids. Germline CDR1 SGDLS, CDR2 YYNGEE. The J segment lost 2 bases and the V segment lost 0 bases, leaving 12 bases of the junction unmatched. CDR3 bases: TGTGCCAGCAGCGTAGGGGATGGACAGGGGCTGGGTGCTGGAAACACCATATATTTT. It codes for CASSVGDGQGLGAGNTIYF. The variable domain in full, with the rest retrieved from reference TRBV9 and TRBJ1-3, is DSGVTQTPKHLITATGQRVTLRCSPRSGDLSVYWYQQSLDQGLQFLIQYYNGEERAKGNILERFSAQQFPDLHSELNLSSLELGDSALYFCASSVGDGQGLGAGNTIYFGEGSWLTVV.

CDR3 nucleotide sequence: TGTGCCAGCTCACTAGTCACAGATACGCAGTATTTT. It yields the protein CASSLVTDTQYF. The rearrangement links TRBV18 to TRBJ2-3; no firm D call. The CDR3 length is 12 residues. Deletions cut 4 bases from V and 2 bases from J, with 4 bases between. Germline V gene lookup returns CDR1 KGHSH and CDR2 LQKENI.

V usage is TRBV7-2 and J usage is TRBJ2-2; 10 positions agree with TRBD2. The CDR3 has 15 amino acids. Germline CDR1 SGHTA, CDR2 FQGNSA. V was clipped by 2 bases and J by 4 bases; unmatched bases: 1. The CDR3 DNA sequence: TGTGCCAGCAGCTTAACTAGCGGGACCACCGGGGAGCTGTTTTTT. Encoded protein: CASSLTSGTTGELFF.

The V call is TRBV19, the J call TRBJ2-1, with 9 positions matching TRBD2. The CDR3 runs to 15 residues. V lost 9 bases, J lost 10 bases, and 16 bases stayed unmatched. The germline V gene has CDR1 LNHDA and CDR2 SQIVND (reference sequence). The CDR3, as DNA: TGTGCCAGCTTGGGGGGGCTAGCGGGGACGGGCGAGCAGTTCTTC. Amino acids: CASLGGLAGTGEQFF.

The CDR3 protein is CATSGQGRNYGYTF. The DNA for the CDR3 is TGTGCCACCAGCGGACAGGGGCGAAACTATGGCTACACCTTC. The chain employs TRBV15 and TRBJ1-2, with TRBD1 identical over 9 bases. V shed 5 bases and J 2 bases; nucleotides not matched to a gene: 3. The germline gives CDR1 LNHNV, CDR2 YYDKDF (reference sequence). The CDR3 is made up of 14 amino acids.

The chain carries TRBV5-4 and TRBJ2-3; 11 bases are shared with TRBD2. CDR1 is SGHNT and CDR2 is YYREEE in the germline V gene (reference sequence). Trimming removed 0 bases from V and 5 bases from J; junction bases left unmatched: 8. The CDR3 is made up of 17 amino acids. The CDR3: CASSLVALAGGRDTQYF. CDR3 in DNA: TGTGCCAGCAGCTTGGTCGCGTTAGCGGGGGGGCGAGATACGCAGTATTTT.

The CDR3: CATGGGVHEQYF. DNA of the CDR3: TGTGCCACAGGGGGTGGAGTACACGAGCAGTACTTC. The J gene is TRBJ2-7, the V gene TRBV28; 7 nucleotides align to TRBD1. J gave up 5 bases and V 10 bases, and 8 bases lay outside the gene matches. This CDR3 has 12 amino acids. CDR1 is MDHEN, CDR2 SYDVKM, per germline.

This sequence joins TRBV27 and TRBJ2-7, with 13 bases fitting TRBD2. This CDR3 is 15 amino acids long. The V gene end was trimmed by 5 bases and the J gene end by 5 bases; junction bases not matched to a gene: 6. Looked up from germline, CDR1 is MNHEY and CDR2 is SMNVEV (reference sequence). CDR3 residues: CASSITSGGANEQYF. Written as DNA, the CDR3 is TGTGCCAGCAGTATTACTAGCGGGGGGGCCAACGAGCAGTACTTC.

J is TRBJ2-7 and V is TRBV5-1; tentatively, D is TRBD1 (5 bases). The CDR3 totals 14 residues. CDR1 and CDR2 from the germline V gene are SGHRS and YFSETQ. The V end lost 4 bases, the J end lost 5 bases, and 16 bases lay between the germline ends. This CDR3 reads CASSKQAQGDEQYF. For the CDR3, the DNA is TGCGCCAGCAGCAAGCAGGCCCAGGGCGACGAGCAGTACTTC. Filled out from reference TRBV5-1 and TRBJ2-7, the complete variable domain reads KAGVTQTPRYLIKTRGQQVTLSCSPISGHRSVSWYQQTPGQGLQFLFEYFSETQRNKGNFPGRFSGRQFSNSRSEMNVSTLELGDSALYLCASSKQAQGDEQYFGPGTRLTVT.

J is TRBJ2-2 and V is TRBV27, with 9 bases identical to TRBD1. From germline, CDR1 is MNHEY and CDR2 SMNVEV (reference sequence). V lost 6 bases and J lost 2; bases outside the gene matches: 10. The CDR3 extends over 17 amino acids. CDR3 in amino acids: CASSPPPGQGNTGELFF. The CDR3 bases are TGTGCCAGCAGCCCCCCCCCGGGACAGGGAAACACCGGGGAGCTGTTTTTT.

The chain uses TRBV9 and TRBJ2-5, with 7 bases fitting TRBD2. This CDR3 is built from 15 residues. With V trimmed by 4 bases and J by 5 bases, 11 bases remained unmatched. CDR1 SGDLS and CDR2 YYNGEE come from the germline V gene. In nucleotides, the CDR3 is TGTGCCAGCAGCTTTGGGGGAGGGCAATCTGAGACCCAGTACTTC. This translates into CASSFGGGQSETQYF. Based on the CDR3 plus reference TRBV9 and TRBJ2-5, the full variable domain is DSGVTQTPKHLITATGQRVTLRCSPRSGDLSVYWYQQSLDQGLQFLIQYYNGEERAKGNILERFSAQQFPDLHSELNLSSLELGDSALYFCASSFGGGQSETQYFGPGTRLLVL.

The chain combines TRBV5-4 with TRBJ2-2; D remains ambiguous. This CDR3 spans 14 amino acids. Germline CDR1 is SGHNT and CDR2 is YYREEE (reference sequence). Trimming shortened V by 6 bases and J by 0 bases, and 9 bases separated the two germline ends. This CDR3 is CASNPGTNTGELFF. Written as DNA, the CDR3 is TGTGCCAGCAATCCAGGAACGAACACCGGGGAGCTGTTTTTT.

V and J are TRBV7-2 and TRBJ1-5; 7 nucleotides line up with TRBD1. The CDR3 covers 15 residues. The V segment lost 5 bases and the J segment 7 bases; nucleotides outside the gene matches: 11. CDR1 is SGHTA and CDR2 is FQGNSA in the germline V gene. CDR3 coding DNA: TGTGCCAGCAGCCCTGGGACAGAGTTCGGGCAGCCCCAGCATTTT. It yields the protein CASSPGTEFGQPQHF. Full variable domain (missing parts from reference TRBV7-2 and TRBJ1-5): GAGVSQSPSNKVTEKGKDVELRCDPISGHTALYWYRQSLGQGLEFLIYFQGNSAPDKSGLPSDRFSAERTGGSVSTLTIQRTQQEDSAVYLCASSPGTEFGQPQHFGDGTRLSIL.

The chain combines TRBV29-1 with TRBJ1-2; D ambiguous. The CDR3 is made up of 14 amino acids. CDR1 is SQVTM, CDR2 ANQGSEA, per germline. V dropped 1 base and J dropped 4 bases, with 13 bases sitting between them. CDR3 region: CSVEATGSIYGYTF. The CDR3 DNA sequence: TGCAGCGTTGAAGCCACGGGGTCTATCTATGGCTACACCTTC.